This T cell receptor (beta chain) appears in the sequencing data of a study of beta chain features in type 1 diabetes. Study-wide points: Patients with Type 1 diabetes showed moderately but significantly shorter TCRB CDR3s in all four CD4+ subsets. Naive, central memory and Treg TCRB repertoires seemed to resemble each other more closely in patients than they did in healthy donors.

Expressed TCRB transcripts were sequenced because the isolated RNA had all been reverse transcribed beforehand. Assay: immunoSEQ multiplex PCR; the TCRdb copy retains only in-frame clones and omits some. Counted here are roughly 380,000 clones, roughly 21% occurring once; the ten biggest clones make up under 0.05%. This clone was picked up a small number of times. Antigen: not known. The source is a woman between 18 and 29 years old in good health. Sequencing input: naive CD4+ T cells from blood.

CDR3 DNA: TGTGCCAGCAGCTTAGCTACAGCTGGGGGCTACACCTTC. Protein product: CASSLATAGGYTF. This chain links TRBV11-2 with TRBJ1-2, with no clear D. V was shortened by 1 base and J by 8 bases, with 11 bases between the two germline ends. CDR3 length: 13 amino acids. Germline V gene sequence: CDR1 SGHAT, CDR2 FQNNGV.